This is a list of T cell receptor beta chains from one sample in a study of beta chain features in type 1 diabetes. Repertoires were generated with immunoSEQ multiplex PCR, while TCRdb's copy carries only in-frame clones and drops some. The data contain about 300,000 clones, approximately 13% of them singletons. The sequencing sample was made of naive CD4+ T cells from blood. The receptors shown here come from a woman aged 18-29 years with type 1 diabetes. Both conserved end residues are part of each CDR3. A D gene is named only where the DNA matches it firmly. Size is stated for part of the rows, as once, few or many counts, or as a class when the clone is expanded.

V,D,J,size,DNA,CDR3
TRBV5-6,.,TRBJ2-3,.,TGTGCCAGCAGCTCCTGGACAGCCTCTGGTCAAGATACGCAGTATTTT,CASSSWTASGQDTQYF
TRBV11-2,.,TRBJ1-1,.,TGTGCCAGCAGCTTAGATTGGCGGACTGAAGCTTTCTTT,CASSLDWRTEAFF
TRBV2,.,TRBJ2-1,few,TGTGCCAGCACCGGCGGGGATTACAATGAGCAGTTCTTC,CASTGGDYNEQFF
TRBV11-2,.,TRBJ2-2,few,TGTGCCAGCAGCTTAGCGCCCGGGACCGGGGAGCTGTTTTTT,CASSLAPGTGELFF
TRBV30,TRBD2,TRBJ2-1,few,TGTGCCTGGAGGGGACTAGCGGGGGACCCCGAGCAGTTCTTC,CAWRGLAGDPEQFF
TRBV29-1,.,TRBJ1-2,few,TGCAGCGTTGAGGGGGGGGCACCGGACCGATATGGCTACACCTTC,CSVEGGAPDRYGYTF
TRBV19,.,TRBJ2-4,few,TGTGCCAGTAGTACCCCCCCTGCAGGGAACATTCAGTACTTC,CASSTPPAGNIQYF
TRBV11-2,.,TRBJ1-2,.,TGTGCCAGCAGCTTAGCAGGGTATGGCTACACCTTC,CASSLAGYGYTF
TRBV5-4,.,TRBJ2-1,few,TGTGCCAGCAGCTTTTCGGACAATGAGCAGTTCTTC,CASSFSDNEQFF
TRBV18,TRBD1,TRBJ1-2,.,TGTGCCAGCTCACCAGGGACAGGGGGCCACTATGGCTACACCTTC,CASSPGTGGHYGYTF
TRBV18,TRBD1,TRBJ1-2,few,TGTGCCAGCTCACCTCGGCAGGGGGGAGACTATGGCTACACCTTC,CASSPRQGGDYGYTF
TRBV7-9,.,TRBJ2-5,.,TGTGCCAGCAGCTTAGGCGGCCAAGAGACCCAGTACTTC,CASSLGGQETQYF
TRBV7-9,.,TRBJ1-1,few,TGTGCCAGCAGCCTTAGAGGGACAGAAGCTTTCTTT,CASSLRGTEAFF
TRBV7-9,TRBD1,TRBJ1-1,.,TGTGCCAGCAGCTCAATAGACAGGGTGGGAATGAACACTGAAGCTTTCTTT,CASSSIDRVGMNTEAFF
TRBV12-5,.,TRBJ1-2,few,TGTGCTAGTGGTTCCTCAGGGAACTATGGCTACACCTTC,CASGSSGNYGYTF
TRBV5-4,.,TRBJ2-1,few,TGTGCCAGCAGCTTGGCCGGCCTAGCGTCCTACAATGAGCAGTTCTTC,CASSLAGLASYNEQFF
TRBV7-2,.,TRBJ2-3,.,TGTGCCAGCAGCTTAGCTATCAGCACAGATACGCAGTATTTT,CASSLAISTDTQYF
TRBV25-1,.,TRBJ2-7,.,TGTGCCAGCAGTGCCAACAGGGGGGGGGCCTACGAGCAGTACTTC,CASSANRGGAYEQYF
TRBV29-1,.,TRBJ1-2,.,TGCAGCGTTGGGGGGGGCGACTATGGCTACACCTTC,CSVGGGDYGYTF
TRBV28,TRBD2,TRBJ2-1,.,TGTGCCAGCAGTTCCACCGGAAGCGGGAGGGCCGATGAGCAGTTCTTC,CASSSTGSGRADEQFF
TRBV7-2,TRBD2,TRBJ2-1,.,TGTGCCAGCAGCTCTCCTTCCGGGACTAGCGGGAGAACAAGGTATGAGCAGTTCTTC,CASSSPSGTSGRTRYEQFF
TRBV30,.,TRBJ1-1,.,TGTGCCTGGAGTGTACAGACTGAAGCTTTCTTT,CAWSVQTEAFF
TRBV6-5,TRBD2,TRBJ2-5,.,TGTGCCAGCAGTTACGCCCCTAGCGGGAATTGGGAGACCCAGTACTTC,CASSYAPSGNWETQYF
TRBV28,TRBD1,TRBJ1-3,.,TGTGCCAGCAGTTCTGGGACAGCTGGAAACACCATATATTTT,CASSSGTAGNTIYF
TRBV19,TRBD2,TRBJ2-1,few,TGTGCCAGTAGTATCCAGACTAGCGTGAGGGATGAGCAGTTCTTC,CASSIQTSVRDEQFF
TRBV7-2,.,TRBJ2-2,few,TGTGCCAGCAGCTTAGTCCCGACCGGGGAGCTGTTTTTT,CASSLVPTGELFF
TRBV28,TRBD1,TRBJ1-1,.,TGTGCCAGCAGTTCTCGGACAGGGGTTACTGAAGCTTTCTTT,CASSSRTGVTEAFF
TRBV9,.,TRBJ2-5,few,TGTGCCAGCAGCCCCACGTTAAGGGGACAAGAGACCCAGTACTTC,CASSPTLRGQETQYF
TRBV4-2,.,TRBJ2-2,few,TGTGCCAGCAGCCAAGAAGGCGGCACCGGGGAGCTGTTTTTT,CASSQEGGTGELFF
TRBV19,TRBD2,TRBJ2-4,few,TGTGCCAGTAGTATCCCCGGACTAGTTAACATTCAGTACTTC,CASSIPGLVNIQYF
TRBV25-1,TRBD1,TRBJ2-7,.,TGTGCCAGCAGTGAAGGGGTCAGGGGGTTTTACTTC,CASSEGVRGFYF
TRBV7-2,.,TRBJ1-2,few,TGTGCCAGCACCCCGACTGGGACACTGGGCTATGGCTACACCTTC,CASTPTGTLGYGYTF
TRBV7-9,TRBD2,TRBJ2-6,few,TGTGCCAGCAGATATGGGGGGGGCTCTGGGGCCAACGTCCTGACTTTC,CASRYGGGSGANVLTF
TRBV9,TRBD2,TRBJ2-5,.,TGTGCCAGCAGCGTATCTAGCGGCCAAGAGACCCAGTACTTC,CASSVSSGQETQYF
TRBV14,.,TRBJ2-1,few,TGTGCCAGCGGGCATGGCGCCTACAATGAGCAGTTCTTC,CASGHGAYNEQFF
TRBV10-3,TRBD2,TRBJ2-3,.,TGTGCCTGTACGGGGGGAGATACGCAGTATTTT,CACTGGDTQYF
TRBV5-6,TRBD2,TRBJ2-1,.,TGTGCCAGCAGCTTGGGACTAGCGGGGGGAGACAATGAGCAGTTCTTC,CASSLGLAGGDNEQFF
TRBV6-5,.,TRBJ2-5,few,TGTGCCAGCAGTTATGACAGGAAGCAAGAGACCCAGTACTTC,CASSYDRKQETQYF
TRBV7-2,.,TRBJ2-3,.,TGTGCCAGCAGCTTCTTACAGGGTCACGGCACAGATACGCAGTATTTT,CASSFLQGHGTDTQYF
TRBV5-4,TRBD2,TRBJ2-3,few,TGTGCCAGCAGCACCGGACTAGCGGGGGGCACAGATACGCAGTATTTT,CASSTGLAGGTDTQYF
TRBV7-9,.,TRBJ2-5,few,TGTGCCAGCAGCTTATCTCCGGTCCAAGAGACCCAGTACTTC,CASSLSPVQETQYF
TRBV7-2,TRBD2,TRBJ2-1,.,TGTGCCAGCAGCTTAGCGGCGGGAGGGCGGGTCAATGAGCAGTTCTTC,CASSLAAGGRVNEQFF
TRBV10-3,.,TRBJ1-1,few,TGTGCCATCAGTGAGTTTGACAGTAAAGCTTTCTTT,CAISEFDSKAFF
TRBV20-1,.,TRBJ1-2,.,TGCAGTGCTCGGACAGCCCGCGGCTACACCTTC,CSARTARGYTF
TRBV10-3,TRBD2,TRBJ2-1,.,TGTGCCATGGGGGGGAATGAGCAGTTCTTC,CAMGGNEQFF
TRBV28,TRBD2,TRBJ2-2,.,TGTGCCAGCATGGGACTAATGAACACCGGGGAGCTGTTTTTT,CASMGLMNTGELFF
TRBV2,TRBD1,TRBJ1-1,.,TGTGCCAGCAGTGTGGACAGGGGGAACACTGAAGCTTTCTTT,CASSVDRGNTEAFF
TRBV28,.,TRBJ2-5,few,TGTGCCAGCAGTTACCAGGGTGGTGGAGAGACCCAGTACTTC,CASSYQGGGETQYF
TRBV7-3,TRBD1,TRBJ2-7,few,TGTGCCAGCAGCTCAGACAGGGGGGATTCCTACGAGCAGTACTTC,CASSSDRGDSYEQYF
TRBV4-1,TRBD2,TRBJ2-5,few,TGCGCCAGCAGCCAAGATGGACTAGCGGGGAAGACCCAGTACTTC,CASSQDGLAGKTQYF
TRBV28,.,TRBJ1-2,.,TGTGCCACCGAACAGAATATAAACTATGGCTACACCTTC,CATEQNINYGYTF
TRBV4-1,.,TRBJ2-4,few,TGCGCCAGCAGCCATCCCCTCAGCAAAAACATTCAGTACTTC,CASSHPLSKNIQYF
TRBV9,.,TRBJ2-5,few,TGTGCCAGCAGCGCACATAACCAAGAGACCCAGTACTTC,CASSAHNQETQYF
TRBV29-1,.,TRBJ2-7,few,TGCAGCGTTGCCAAACAGGGCATCACCTACGAGCAGTACTTC,CSVAKQGITYEQYF
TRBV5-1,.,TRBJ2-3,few,TGCGCCAGCAGTCCGGCGGGCCTGGCGGTGGCAGATACGCAGTATTTT,CASSPAGLAVADTQYF
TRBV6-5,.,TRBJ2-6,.,TGTGCCAGCAAGGGCGGGCCTGGGGCCAACGTCCTGACTTTC,CASKGGPGANVLTF
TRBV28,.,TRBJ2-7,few,TGTGCCAGCAGCCAACCGGGTTCTCTCTTCGAGCAGTACTTC,CASSQPGSLFEQYF
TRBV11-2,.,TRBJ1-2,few,TGTGCCAGCAGCCCAGAGGCCTTAAGGGGCTACACCTTC,CASSPEALRGYTF
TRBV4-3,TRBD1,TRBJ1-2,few,TGCGCCAGCAGCCAAGATCAGAGGGGGCGTTCTTATAGCTATGGCTACACCTTC,CASSQDQRGRSYSYGYTF